One T cell receptor beta chain is described in this entry. The clone's antigen remains unknown. The input lacks base qualities; no much larger clone sits a single base away. This sample is drawn from a study of blood T cell repertoires in COVID-19 (dated by TCRdb to the early 2020s). Regarding the study in general: The collaborator samples originated in the United States, Italy and Spain and spanned the acute and convalescent phases of COVID-19. Where available, HLA class I and class II types were taken from metadata supplied by the sample provider and were not determined by assay-based typing. Samples came from the ongoing ImmuneRACE study (first 160 participants) plus 1,254 subjects from 6 global collaborators. The repertoires were made available in a free public database intended to serve as a resource for research on the immune response to SARS-CoV-2. The prospective study material was composed of cDNA or gDNA derived from T cells, B-cell-depleted T cells, or PBMCs. A de-identified subject ID, COVID-19 status, age in years and sex were almost always included in the sample metadata. Subjects who had been exposed to COVID-19, were actively infected with it, or had recovered from it provided the deeply sampled blood TCRbeta repertoires that made up the dataset. General conclusions and limits of the study: The quantity of clinical and demographic metadata differed by source and by participant and was supplied without curation.

Collaborating institutions collected whole blood in K2EDTA tubes following their own protocols. For TCRbeta analysis, collaborators shipped samples in one of three forms: frozen whole blood, isolated PBMCs, or DNA extracted from either of those sample types. The germline V gene supplies CDR1 SGHRS and CDR2 YFSETQ. V trim: 0 bases; J trim: 0 bases; unmatched bases: 13. Measured from the cysteine to the phenylalanine, the CDR3 is 19 residues long. Only the CDR3 DNA stays, 57 bases, in frame from base 1. TCRbeta CDR3 regions were amplified from genomic DNA using the immunoSEQ Assay, a bias-controlled multiplex PCR. Regarding the original processing steps: Within the assay, amplification of reference gene primers was used to estimate how many nucleated cells each sample contained. Sequence reads were collapsed and filtered to measure the absolute abundance of every unique TCRbeta CDR3 rearrangement. Productive Simpson clonality was computed per sample as the square root of Simpson's diversity index over productive rearrangements. TCRdb took this table from immuneACCESS and kept in-frame rearrangements with V and J called. Such tables lack part of the clones; where checked against another copy, unresolved V genes explain under half of the gap, and the rest is unexplained. Clone size and the V and J calls come from that table; the DNA yielded D and trimming. Present in this sample are 160,000 or so clones, approximately 80% of which were seen just once. The top ten clones comprise 1.5% to 1.7% of the sample.

The receptor was isolated from a human donor in a cohort sampled during active COVID-19. The sequence is built from TRBV5-1 and TRBJ2-3; a stretch of 7 junction bases matches TRBD1. Sequencing was done on a sample of peripheral blood. The bases are TGCGCCAGCAGCTTGGCCGGGACAGTAAGTGCTGTTAGCACAGATACGCAGTATTTT. Protein translation: CASSLAGTVSAVSTDTQYF.